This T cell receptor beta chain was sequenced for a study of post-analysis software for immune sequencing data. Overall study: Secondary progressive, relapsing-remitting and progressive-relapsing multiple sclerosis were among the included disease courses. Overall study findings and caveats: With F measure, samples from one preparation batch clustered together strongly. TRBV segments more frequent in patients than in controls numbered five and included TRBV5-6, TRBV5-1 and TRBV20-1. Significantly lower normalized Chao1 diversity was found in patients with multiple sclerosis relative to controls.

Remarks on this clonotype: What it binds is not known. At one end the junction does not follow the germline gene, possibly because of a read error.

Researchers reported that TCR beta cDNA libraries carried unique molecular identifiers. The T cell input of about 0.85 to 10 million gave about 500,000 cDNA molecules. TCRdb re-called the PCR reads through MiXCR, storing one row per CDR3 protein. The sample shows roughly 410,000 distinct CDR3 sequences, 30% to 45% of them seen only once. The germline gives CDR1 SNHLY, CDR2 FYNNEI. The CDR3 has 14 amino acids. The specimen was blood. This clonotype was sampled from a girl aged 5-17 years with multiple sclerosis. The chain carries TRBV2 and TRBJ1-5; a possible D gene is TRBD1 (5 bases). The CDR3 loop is CTSSVSRANQPQHF. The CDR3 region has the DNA TGTACCAGCAGTGTAAGCAGGGCCAATCAGCCCCAGCATTTT. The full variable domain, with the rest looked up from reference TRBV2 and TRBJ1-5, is EPEVTQTPSHQVTQMGQEVILRCVPISNHLYFYWYRQILGQKVEFLVSFYNNEISEKSEIFDDQFSVERPDGSNFTLKIRSTKLEDSAMYFCTSSVSRANQPQHFGDGTRLSIL.